The entry that follows covers one T cell receptor beta chain sequence. Its specificity is unknown. With 6 bases clipped from V and 4 bases from J, the junction kept 8 bases outside the gene matches. The CDR3 runs 14 residues. Germline CDR1 and CDR2: MNHNS and SASEGT. Primers for the PCR totalled 60 Vbeta and 13 Jbeta. As processed by the authors: There were 70 million to 95 million unique TCR beta chains by a later count, and some 10 million of them were shared. Some clones are missing from TCRdb's copy, which holds only in-frame ones; the method was immunoSEQ multiplex PCR. D and trimming were read from the DNA, whereas the V and J calls and clone size are those reported in that table. Among approximately 160,000 clones listed, roughly 85% were seen once. The data were taken from a study of cytomegalovirus exposure and HLA in healthy donors. Study findings and constraints: Cytomegalovirus status, reportedly, was diagnosed with high specificity and sensitivity by the classifier. More clonal expansion characterized HLA-associated TCR beta chains than equally common others in a later analysis.

This TCR derives from a male donor in good health and CMV-seronegative. The sample was PBMCs. V and J are TRBV6-1 and TRBJ1-2, with 7 positions matching TRBD1. CDR3 nucleotide sequence: TGTGCCAGCAGACCAGGGGGGTCGAGCTATGGCTACACCTTC. This gives the protein CASRPGGSSYGYTF.